A selection of T cell receptor beta chains follows, all from one sample in a study of blood T cell repertoires in COVID-19. Clones were sequenced by immunoSEQ multiplex PCR, and TCRdb holds only the in-frame ones, with some missing. The top ten clones hold approximately 3.3% of a sample with fewer than 150,000 clones, 80% to 90% of them seen once. The sequencing sample was made of peripheral blood. Receptors originate from a woman aged 60 to 75 with acute or convalescent COVID-19. Both conserved end residues are part of each CDR3. The order of the fields is clone size, V gene, D gene, J gene, CDR3 DNA, CDR3 protein. The D gene is left open where the match is weak. Not all rows give a size; the values are once, few, many and, for expanded clones, a class.

>once|TRBV19|-|TRBJ1-6
TGTGCCAGTAGTATAGGGACTGGAGGTAATTCACCCCTCCACTTT
CASSIGTGGNSPLHF
>once|TRBV9|-|TRBJ2-3
TGTGCCAGTAGCCCCACGGTGGGCATCGGCTCAGATACGCAGTATTTT
CASSPTVGIGSDTQYF
>-|TRBV9|-|TRBJ2-5
TGTGCCAGCGGTTCCGGGTTGGTGGAGACCCAGTACTTC
CASGSGLVETQYF
>-|TRBV21-1|-|TRBJ1-1
TGTGCCAGCAGCGCCATATCCGGGACAGCGACTGAAGCTTTCTTT
CASSAISGTATEAFF
>-|TRBV19|TRBD2|TRBJ2-3
TGTGCCAGTAGTATCGGGAGGACCCCCACAGATACGCAGTATTTT
CASSIGRTPTDTQYF
>-|TRBV2|TRBD1|TRBJ1-5
TGTGCCATCACGACAGGGTTCCGTCGGCCCCAGCATTTT
CAITTGFRRPQHF
>-|TRBV5-1|-|TRBJ2-3
TGCGCCAGCAGCGGCCAGACAGGCACAGATACGCAGTATTTT
CASSGQTGTDTQYF
>-|TRBV19|TRBD1|TRBJ1-3
TGTGCCAGTTCCAGGACAGGCGCCTCTGGAAACACCATATATTTT
CASSRTGASGNTIYF
>-|TRBV6-4|-|TRBJ1-6
TGTGCCAGCAGCTCCGGAAGGGGCGATTCACCCCTCCACTTT
CASSSGRGDSPLHF
>-|TRBV4-2|-|TRBJ2-1
TGTGCCAGCAGTCTCCGGGGGGACATCCTCTCCTACAATGAGCAGTTCTTC
CASSLRGDILSYNEQFF
>-|TRBV6-5|TRBD1|TRBJ1-2
TGTGCCAGCAGTCGACAGGGAAGCTACACCTTC
CASSRQGSYTF
>once|TRBV4-1|TRBD2|TRBJ2-1
TGCGCCAGCAGCCCGGACCCTGGACTAGCCGCCTACAATGAGCAGTTCTTC
CASSPDPGLAAYNEQFF
>-|TRBV10-2|TRBD2|TRBJ2-1
TGCGCCACCGGGTGGGGAGGGAAGAAGACTAGCGGGTCCCATTCCTACAATGAGCAGTTCTTC
CATGWGGKKTSGSHSYNEQFF
>-|TRBV5-1|-|TRBJ1-1
TGCGCCAGCACCGTCGGGAACACTGAAGCTTTCTTT
CASTVGNTEAFF
>-|TRBV28|-|TRBJ1-3
TGTGCCAGCAGTCCCTTGTTAAACACCATATATTTT
CASSPLLNTIYF
>few|TRBV13|TRBD1|TRBJ1-4
TGTGCCAGCAGCCCAGGGACAGGGGCGGAAAAACTGTTTTTT
CASSPGTGAEKLFF
>-|TRBV19|-|TRBJ1-2
TGTGCCAGTACGGGAAGGTTGGATGGCTACACCTTC
CASTGRLDGYTF
>-|TRBV5-1|TRBD2|TRBJ2-7
TGCGCCAGCAGCACTCAGCGGGAAAACTACGAGCAGTACTTC
CASSTQRENYEQYF
>-|TRBV6-6|-|TRBJ1-4
TGTGCCACCACCCCCGGGGAGATGGGTGAAAAACTGTTTTTT
CATTPGEMGEKLFF
>-|TRBV4-2|TRBD2|TRBJ2-7
TGTGCCAGCAGCCAAGTCGGACTAGCGGGGACCTACGAGCAGTACTTC
CASSQVGLAGTYEQYF
>-|TRBV19|-|TRBJ1-2
TGTGCCAGTCAAACGACCACAGTCTATGGCTACACCTTC
CASQTTTVYGYTF
>-|TRBV5-4|TRBD2|TRBJ2-1
TGTGCCAGCAGCTCAACTAGCGGGCTGAATGAGCAGTTCTTC
CASSSTSGLNEQFF
>once|TRBV13|-|TRBJ1-3
TGTGCCAGCAGCTTAGGCCTCCAGGCCTCTGGAAACACCATATATTTT
CASSLGLQASGNTIYF
>-|TRBV19|TRBD1|TRBJ1-5
TGTGCCAGTAGAGACAGGGGGCGCCGGGTGAGTCAGCCCCAGCATTTT
CASRDRGRRVSQPQHF
>-|TRBV18|-|TRBJ1-1
TGTGCCAGCTCACCCCAGAGCGGCGGGACTGAAGCTTTCTTT
CASSPQSGGTEAFF
>-|TRBV7-9|-|TRBJ1-1
TGTGCCAGCAGCTTCGGTTCCAACACTGAAGCTTTCTTT
CASSFGSNTEAFF
>few|TRBV5-1|-|TRBJ1-3
TGCGCCAGCAGCTTGGAGCGGGGCTCTGGAAACACCATATATTTT
CASSLERGSGNTIYF
>-|TRBV12-3/TRBV12-4|-|TRBJ2-5
TGTGCCAGCACCATAGCGGTCGCCGGGACCCAGTACTTC
CASTIAVAGTQYF
>once|TRBV2|-|TRBJ1-6
TGTGCCAGCTTCCGGGACACGGGCTCACCCCTCCACTTT
CASFRDTGSPLHF
>-|TRBV5-1|-|TRBJ1-1
TGCGCCAGCAGCTGGCCGGGGGGCGAGGGTGAAGCTTTCTTT
CASSWPGGEGEAFF
>-|TRBV4-1|-|TRBJ1-5
TGCGCCAGCAGCCAGGGAACAGGGTCCGATCAGCCCCAGCATTTT
CASSQGTGSDQPQHF
>-|TRBV18|-|TRBJ1-1
TGTGCCAGCTCACCCGGGGGAACGCTGAACACTGAAGCTTTCTTT
CASSPGGTLNTEAFF
>-|TRBV11-2|TRBD2|TRBJ2-7
TGTGCCAGCAGCCCCTATCCTAGCGGAGGCTCCTACGAGCAGTACTTC
CASSPYPSGGSYEQYF
>-|TRBV19|TRBD1|TRBJ1-6
TGTGCCAGTAGTCCGGAGGGGGCCCAACCAGTCCTCCACTTT
CASSPEGAQPVLHF
>-|TRBV19|-|TRBJ1-3
TGTGCCAGTAGTATAGGTAACAGGGTCACTGGAAACACCATATATTTT
CASSIGNRVTGNTIYF
>-|TRBV6-5|-|TRBJ1-1
TGTGCCACCTACGTAGGGGCAGGAAAAACTGAAGCTTTCTTT
CATYVGAGKTEAFF
>-|TRBV6-1|-|TRBJ1-4
TGTGCCAGCAGTGAAAAAGCCAATGTCGATGAAAAACTGTTTTTT
CASSEKANVDEKLFF
>-|TRBV6-4|-|TRBJ2-3
TGTGCCAGAGGGGATTCGAGGGGAGGAGGAGATACGCAGTATTTT
CARGDSRGGGDTQYF
>-|TRBV5-4|TRBD2|TRBJ2-5
TGTGCCAGCAGCCCCGGGACTAGCGGGGAGACAGAGACCCAGTACTTC
CASSPGTSGETETQYF
>-|TRBV9|-|TRBJ1-1
TGTGCCAGCAGCGAACAGCTGAACACTGAAGCTTTCTTT
CASSEQLNTEAFF
>-|TRBV5-1|TRBD1|TRBJ1-2
TGCGCCAGCAGCTCGGGAGACAGGGCATACGGCTACACCTTC
CASSSGDRAYGYTF
>-|TRBV5-1|TRBD1|TRBJ1-3
TGCGCCAGCAGCCTCGACAGGGGGCGAAACACCATATATTTT
CASSLDRGRNTIYF
>-|TRBV7-9|TRBD1|TRBJ1-5
TGTGCCAGCAGTCAAATAGCGACAGGGGAGGACAATCAGCCCCAGCATTTT
CASSQIATGEDNQPQHF
>-|TRBV11-3|-|TRBJ2-4
TGTGCCAGCAGCTTAGAACAGAGCCACGCCATTCAGTACTTC
CASSLEQSHAIQYF
>few|TRBV27|-|TRBJ1-2
TGTGCCAGCAGTTATACAAGGGGCAGGGGCTACACCTTC
CASSYTRGRGYTF
>-|TRBV6-5|-|TRBJ1-1
TGTGCCAGCAGCCTTCTTCAGGGGAACACTGAAGCTTTCTTT
CASSLLQGNTEAFF
>-|TRBV5-1|TRBD2|TRBJ2-5
TGCGCCAGCAGCCCGGGACTAGGCCTCCAAGAGACCCAGTACTTC
CASSPGLGLQETQYF
>-|TRBV9|-|TRBJ1-1
TGTGCCAGCAGCGCGACTGATGGTAACACTGAAGCTTTCTTT
CASSATDGNTEAFF
>-|TRBV12-5|-|TRBJ2-1
TGTGCTAGTGGTGCGCCCCAGGGGTATGAGCAGTTCTTC
CASGAPQGYEQFF
>-|TRBV5-4|-|TRBJ2-2
TGTGCCAGCAACCCTCTCGGAGCAGGGGATCAGGGGGAGCTGTTTTTT
CASNPLGAGDQGELFF
>-|TRBV2|-|TRBJ2-1
TGTGCCAGCAGTGATCCGGATGAGCAGTTCTTC
CASSDPDEQFF
>-|TRBV27|TRBD1|TRBJ1-2
TGTGCCAGCAGTACCCCCCGGACAGGGTTTAATGGCTACACCTTC
CASSTPRTGFNGYTF
>few|TRBV28|TRBD1|TRBJ2-7
TGTGCCAGCAGGACCGGGACAGGTGACTCCTACGAGCAGTACTTC
CASRTGTGDSYEQYF
>-|TRBV19|TRBD1|TRBJ1-1
TGTGCCAGTAGTATAGAGCCAGGGGGCTTCACTGAAGCTTTCTTT
CASSIEPGGFTEAFF
>-|TRBV19|TRBD1|TRBJ1-1
TGTGCCAGTAAAGGGGAACAGGGGGCCACTGAAGCTTTCTTT
CASKGEQGATEAFF